This T cell receptor (beta chain) originates from a study of read filtering for tumor transcriptome and immune sequencing. Whole-study context: Revised staging placed eight or nine patients in R-ISS I, 15 to 20 in II, roughly 7 in III. Findings of the study overall: Dropping single-read clonotypes raised IR-seq and RNA-seq shared-clonotype correlation.

This CDR3 has 14 amino acids. Germline CDR1 is SGHAT and CDR2 is FQNNGV. J was trimmed by 2 bases and V by 7 bases; bases with no gene match: 3. Every patient had bone marrow sampled while the disease was active. This clonotype has ten or more counts. No antigen is known for it. From 400 to 450 ng of RNA, a library with molecular barcoded alpha/delta and beta/gamma adaptors was made. A single record per CDR3 protein comes from TCRdb applying MiXCR to the reads. The sample shows roughly 61,000 distinct CDR3 sequences, around 12% of them seen only once. This sequence joins TRBV11-2 and TRBJ1-4; 8 positions match TRBD1. Material: a population of CD138-negative cells sorted from bone marrow. The clonotype was recovered from a donor at least 40 years old with multiple myeloma. The CDR3, as DNA: TGTGCCAGCAATAACAGGGGGACTAATGAAAAACTGTTTTTT. This translates into CASNNRGTNEKLFF.